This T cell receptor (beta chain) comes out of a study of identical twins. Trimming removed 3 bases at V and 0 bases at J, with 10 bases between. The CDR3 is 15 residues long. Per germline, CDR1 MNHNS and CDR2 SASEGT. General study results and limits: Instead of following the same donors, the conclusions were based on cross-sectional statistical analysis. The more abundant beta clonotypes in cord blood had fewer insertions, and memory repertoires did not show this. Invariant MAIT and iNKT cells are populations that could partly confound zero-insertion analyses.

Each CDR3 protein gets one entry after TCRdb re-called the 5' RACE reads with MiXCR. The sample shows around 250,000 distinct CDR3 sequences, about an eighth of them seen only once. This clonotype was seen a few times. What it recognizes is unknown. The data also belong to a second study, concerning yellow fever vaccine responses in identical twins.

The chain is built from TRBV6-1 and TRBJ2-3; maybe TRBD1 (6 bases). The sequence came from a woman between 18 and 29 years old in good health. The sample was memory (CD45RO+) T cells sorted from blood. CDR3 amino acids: CASSDTGSSTDTQYF. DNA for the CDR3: TGTGCCAGCAGTGATACAGGGTCTAGCACAGATACGCAGTATTTT.